Below, 17 T cell receptor beta chains from the same sample are listed, as sequenced in a study of T cells expressing NK-cell markers. TCRdb re-called the 5' RACE reads and gives one entry per CDR3 protein, without DNA. Its listing shows some 150,000 distinct CDR3 sequences. Material for sequencing was blood T cells: a sorted CD56 or NKG2C T cell subset, CD4+ or CD8+ T cells, or bulk PBMC T cells (not recorded which). The receptors originated from a woman aged 50 to 60 in good health.

This sequence joins TRBV21-1 and TRBJ2-3; the D call from TCRdb, TRBD2, cannot be confirmed without DNA. TRBV21-1 is recorded as a pseudogene. This CDR3 spans 17 amino acids. CDR3 region: CASSKGDSGNGTDTQYF.

The chain recombines TRBV5-1 with TRBJ2-1; TCRdb selects TRBD1, and the lack of DNA leaves this call unchecked. The CDR3 spans 13 residues. Germline V gene sequence: CDR1 SGHRS, CDR2 YFSETQ. The CDR3 reads CASSPTRGNEQFF.

The chain recombines TRBV11-2 with TRBJ2-3. CDR1 and CDR2 (germline): SGHAT, FQNNGV. CDR3 length: 16 amino acids. CDR3 in amino acids: CASSLDSLESTDTQYF.

The J gene is TRBJ2-2, the V gene TRBV4-1; checking the TCRdb D call of TRBD1 is not possible without DNA. The germline V gene has CDR1 MGHRA and CDR2 YSYEKL. CDR3 size: 16 residues. The CDR3 loop is CASSPFHREGTGELFF.

The chain combines TRBV7-8 with TRBJ1-2; TCRdb reports TRBD1, a call that lacks DNA to check it against. Germline assignment: CDR1 SGHVS and CDR2 FQNEAQ. This CDR3 region has 17 residues. The CDR3 loop reads CASSPPSASDRAGGYTF.

The V call is TRBV6-1, the J call TRBJ2-1; TCRdb indicates TRBD1, and absent DNA this call remains unverified. Germline V gene lookup returns CDR1 MNHNS and CDR2 SASEGT. The CDR3 loop spans 12 amino acids. The CDR3 spells CASSALSNEQFF.

The genes are TRBV7-9 and TRBJ1-1. The germline V gene has CDR1 SEHNR and CDR2 FQNEAQ (reference sequence). This CDR3 is built from 14 residues. The CDR3 sequence is CASSLVVRHPEAFF.

J is TRBJ2-4 and V is TRBV5-1; the TCRdb D gene call, TRBD2, has no DNA to confirm it. The CDR3 is made up of 15 amino acids. The V gene's germline CDR1 is SGHRS and CDR2 YFSETQ. The CDR3: CASSREGDSPDIQYF.

This chain connects TRBV19 to TRBJ1-2; no DNA is available, so the TRBD1 call from TCRdb remains unchecked. CDR3 length: 13 amino acids. The V gene's germline CDR1 is LNHDA and CDR2 SQIVND (reference sequence). CDR3 amino acids: CASRGGQGNGYTF.

The rearrangement uses TRBV9 and TRBJ2-1; TCRdb gives TRBD1 as the D gene, but with no DNA this cannot be confirmed. The length of the CDR3 is 15 residues. Per the germline V gene, CDR1 is SGDLS and CDR2 is YYNGEE. CDR3 protein: CASSVAGQPYNEQFF.

This sequence joins TRBV5-1 and TRBJ2-5; lacking DNA, the TRBD1 call made by TCRdb goes unchecked. Germline lookup yields CDR1 SGHRS and CDR2 YFSETQ. The CDR3 runs 18 residues. Here the CDR3 reads CASSLVTRGGGEQETQYF.

The chain couples TRBV7-6 to TRBJ2-3; lacking DNA, the TRBD2 call made by TCRdb goes unchecked. Germline CDR1 SGHVS, CDR2 FNYEAQ. This CDR3 is 16 amino acids long. CDR3: CASSALAGLNTDTQYF.

This rearrangement joins TRBV12-3 or TRBV12-4 to TRBJ2-1. The CDR3 has 15 amino acids. CDR3 amino acids: CASSFGRLSYNEQFF.

This chain's CDR3 is CAITPGLDLNEQFF. This chain connects TRBV10-3 to TRBJ2-1; the D gene TCRdb calls, TRBD2, cannot be checked with no DNA. Germline V gene lookup returns CDR1 ENHRY and CDR2 SYGVKD. This CDR3 has 14 amino acids.

The rearrangement links TRBV5-4 to TRBJ2-1. Germline V gene lookup returns CDR1 SGHNT and CDR2 YYREEE (reference sequence). This CDR3 is 14 amino acids long. The CDR3 here is CASSLENQYNEQFF.

V gene TRBV5-1 combines with J gene TRBJ1-1. Looked up from germline, CDR1 is SGHRS and CDR2 is YFSETQ. The CDR3 totals 15 residues. CDR3 sequence reads: CASSLDTLAGTEAFF.

This chain uses TRBV14 with TRBJ2-1. The CDR3 length is 13 residues. Germline assignment: CDR1 SGHDN and CDR2 FVKESK. This CDR3 reads CASSGTGYNEQFF.